There are a few counts of the clone carrying this T cell receptor beta chain. Its target is unknown. This sample stems from a study of beta chain features in type 1 diabetes. Findings and limits, study-wide: Shortening that was moderate but significant affected the TCRB CDR3s of Type 1 diabetes patients in all four CD4+ subsets. Within the patient group, naive, central memory and Treg TCRB repertoires appeared more similar to each other than within healthy donors.

V was shortened by 0 bases and J by 2 bases, with 13 bases between the two germline ends. The CDR3 contains 16 residues. Germline V gene sequence: CDR1 LGHNA, CDR2 YNFKEQ. Sorted cells reached over 95% purity in every population. Investigators reverse transcribed all isolated RNA, so they sequenced expressed TCRB transcripts. The table came from immunoSEQ multiplex PCR; TCRdb's copy has only in-frame clones and leaves some out. The sample lists roughly 500,000 clones; roughly an eighth were seen once. The sequenced material came from naive CD4+ T cells from blood. This TCR derives from a woman aged 18-35 years in good health. The chain couples TRBV4-2 to TRBJ1-1, with D maybe TRBD1 (5 bases). DNA for the CDR3: TGTGCCAGCAGCCAAGATGGGTTGGGGCAAAACACTGAAGCTTTCTTT. Protein sequence: CASSQDGLGQNTEAFF.